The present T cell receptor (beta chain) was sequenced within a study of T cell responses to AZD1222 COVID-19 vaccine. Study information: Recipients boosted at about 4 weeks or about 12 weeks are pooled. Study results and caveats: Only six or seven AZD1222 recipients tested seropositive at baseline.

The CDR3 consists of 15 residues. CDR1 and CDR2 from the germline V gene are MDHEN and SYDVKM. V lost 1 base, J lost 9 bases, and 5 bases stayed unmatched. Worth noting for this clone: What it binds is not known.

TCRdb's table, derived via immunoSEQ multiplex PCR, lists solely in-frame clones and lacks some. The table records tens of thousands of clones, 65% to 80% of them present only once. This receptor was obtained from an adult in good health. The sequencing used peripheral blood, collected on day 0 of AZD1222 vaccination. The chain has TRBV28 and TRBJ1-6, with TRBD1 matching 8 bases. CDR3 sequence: CASSLSAGGSSPLHF. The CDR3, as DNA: TGTGCCAGCAGTTTATCGGCAGGGGGCAGTTCACCCCTCCACTTT.